The 9 T cell receptor beta chains presented below share a single source sample, sequenced in a study of regulatory T cells in long-lasting Graves disease (dated by TCRdb to the early 2020s). The sample's time point, from its label and the paper: newly diagnosed GD, antithyroid drugs for less than 3 months. RNA was extracted from PBMCs in TRIzol for both TCR sequencing and RNA sequencing. The library was prepared using multiplex PCR. Sequenced on an Illumina HiSeq 4000. To build TCR beta libraries, CDR3 regions were amplified by Arm-PCR using iRepertoire HTBI primers. TCRdb passed the public sequencing reads through fastp at Q25 and MiXCR, retaining productive beta sequences. When rows share a CDR3 protein, they turn into one entry using the most common DNA and genes. This sample comprises around 250,000 distinct CDR3 sequences, around 20% of them detected only once. The ten top clones hold 14% of the sample.

The material was peripheral blood mononuclear cells (PBMCs), obtained at new diagnosis, from a patient treated with antithyroid drugs. The receptor set was obtained from a female donor with Graves disease.

In this sample, this clonotype turned up once. The CDR3 is CASSWGASTDTQYF. In DNA form, the CDR3 reads TGTGCCAGCAGCTGGGGGGCTAGCACAGATACGCAGTATTTT. The chain uses TRBV11-3 and TRBJ2-3, with D perhaps given as TRBD1 or TRBD2 (6 bases each). This CDR3 is 14 amino acids long. Trimming took off 4 bases at V and 0 bases at J, with 8 bases between the two ends. Germline V gene sequence: CDR1 SGHNT, CDR2 YENEEA.

This clonotype was found many times. V and J are TRBV6-1 and TRBJ2-3, with 12 bases identical to TRBD1. CDR1 MNHNS and CDR2 SASEGT come from the germline V gene. V lost 6 bases to trimming and J lost 4 bases; unmatched junction nucleotides: 11. The CDR3 spans 17 residues. The CDR3 coding sequence is TGTGCCAGCAGCTCCAGCCGGGACAGGGGGCGAGCAGATACGCAGTATTTT. Translation gives CASSSSRDRGRADTQYF.

The chain has TRBV4-1 and TRBJ2-4, with a tentative D call TRBD1 (6 bases). The tail of the sequence fits TRBJ2-7 better, so the J call may be wrong. The CDR3 is 18 residues long. Looked up from germline, CDR1 is MGHRA and CDR2 is YSYEKL. The CDR3 nucleotides read TGCGCCAGCAGCCATACTCAATTCAACAGGGATCGTATGAACGAGCAGTACTTC. Protein product: CASSHTQFNRDRMNEQYF.

With respect to this clonotype: A much larger clone differs from this one at a single base, so this may be a read error. The V call is TRBV5-1, the J call TRBJ2-2, with TRBD1 as a possible D gene (6 bases). This CDR3 spans 17 amino acids. The germline CDR1 and CDR2 sequences are SGHRS and YFSETQ. This CDR3 reads CASNQGMGALNTGEPFF. The CDR3 DNA reads TGCGCCAGCAACCAAGGGATGGGGGCCCTGAACACCGGGGAGCCGTTTTTT. Variable domain in full (rest from reference TRBV5-1 and TRBJ2-2): KAGVTQTPRYLIKTRGQQVTLSCSPISGHRSVSWYQQTPGQGLQFLFEYFSETQRNKGNFPGRFSGRQFSNSRSEMNVSTLELGDSALYLCASNQGMGALNTGEPFFGEGSRLTVL.

Ten or more counts support this clonotype. CDR3 in DNA: TGTGCCAGCGGTTACAGGAGGCACACTGAAGCTTTCTTT. As protein: CASGYRRHTEAFF. The chain carries TRBV7-3 and TRBJ1-1; a possible D gene is TRBD1 (5 bases). Trimming left V 8 bases short and J 3 bases short, with 13 bases between. Looked up from germline, CDR1 is SGHTA and CDR2 is FQGTGA. The CDR3 is made up of 13 amino acids.

The chain has TRBV24-1 and TRBJ2-3; the match to TRBD2 covers 9 bases. V shed 0 bases and J 6 bases; nucleotides not matched to a gene: 3. This CDR3 has 15 residues. Germline-derived CDR1 and CDR2 are KGHDR and SFDVKD. The chain's CDR3 is CATSDLLAGPDTQYF. CDR3 bases: TGTGCCACCAGTGATTTGCTAGCGGGGCCGGATACGCAGTATTTT.

This clonotype has at least ten counts. This chain joins TRBV4-2 and TRBJ2-3; no clear D gene. Between the trimmed V and J ends, which lost 0 bases and 9 bases, there was a span of 13 bases. The CDR3 loop spans 14 amino acids. Germline assignment: CDR1 LGHNA and CDR2 YNFKEQ. CDR3 coding DNA: TGTGCCAGCAGCCAAGAGACGAACCCGGACACGCAGTATTTT. It specifies CASSQETNPDTQYF.

This clonotype was recorded at least ten times. The chain has TRBV20-1 and TRBJ1-2; D ambiguous. V was pared by 6 bases and J by 2 bases, with 10 bases between. The V gene's germline CDR1 is DFQATT and CDR2 SNEGSKA (reference sequence). CDR3 length equals 12 residues. CDR3 in amino acids: CSAFLINYGYTF. As DNA, the CDR3 is TGCAGTGCATTTCTCATAAACTATGGCTACACCTTC.

Many counts were recorded for this clonotype. J is TRBJ1-2 and V is TRBV12-3 or TRBV12-4; possible D gene TRBD1, 6 bases. Trimming removed 3 bases at V and 7 bases at J, with 15 bases between. This CDR3 has 14 residues. This CDR3 reads CASSLDLTGRGYTF. The CDR3 bases are TGTGCCAGCAGTTTGGACCTAACAGGGCGTGGCTACACCTTC.